These 5 T cell receptor beta chains originate from one sample sequenced in a study of beta chain features in type 1 diabetes. The study's findings and limits: TCRB CDR3 length was moderately but significantly reduced in all four CD4+ subsets of Type 1 diabetes patients.

The whole isolated RNA underwent reverse transcription, so sequencing captured expressed TCRB transcripts. Measured with immunoSEQ multiplex PCR; TCRdb has only the in-frame clones, and not every one. The sample shows roughly 330,000 clones, approximately 13% of them seen only once. These receptors have no identified antigens. Source material: naive CD4+ T cells from blood. These receptors were obtained from a woman aged 18-30 years with type 1 diabetes.

The chain links TRBV30 to TRBJ2-2; 10 positions agree with TRBD1. The V gene end was trimmed by 0 bases and the J gene end by 5 bases; junction bases not matched to a gene: 6. Germline CDR1 GTSNPN, CDR2 SVGIG (reference sequence). The CDR3 consists of 16 residues. CDR3 nucleotide sequence: TGTGCCTGGAGTGTACAGACAGGGGGCGGTACCGGGGAGCTGTTTTTT. Translated: CAWSVQTGGGTGELFF. Based on the CDR3 plus reference TRBV30 and TRBJ2-2, the full variable domain is SQTIHQWPATLVQPVGSPLSLECTVEGTSNPNLYWYRQAAGRGLQLLFYSVGIGQISSEVPQNLSASRPQDRQFILSSKKLLLSDSGFYLCAWSVQTGGGTGELFFGEGSRLTVL.

This clone was counted between two and nine times. The chain combines TRBV23-1 with TRBJ2-2; 8 bases map to TRBD1. TRBV23-1 is filed as an ORF, its function uncertain. V lost 4 bases, J lost 4 bases, and 8 bases stayed unmatched. The CDR3 consists of 16 residues. The chain's CDR3 is CASSRPGQESTGELFF. For the CDR3, the DNA is TGCGCCAGCAGTCGCCCGGGACAGGAGTCCACCGGGGAGCTGTTTTTT.

The chain couples TRBV15 to TRBJ2-7; 7 bases line up with TRBD1. V trimming: 4 bases; J trimming: 2 bases; junction bases outside the gene matches: 8. Germline CDR1 LNHNV, CDR2 YYDKDF (reference sequence). The CDR3 is 15 amino acids. The CDR3 DNA sequence: TGTGCCACCAGCAAGCTGACAGGGTTCGCCTACGAGCAGTACTTC. This sequence encodes CATSKLTGFAYEQYF.

This clone turned up a few times. The rearrangement links TRBV5-4 to TRBJ2-3; 8 bases map to TRBD2. The CDR3 totals 16 residues. Trimming cost V 2 bases and J 1 base; bases outside gene matches: 6. Germline V lookup: CDR1 SGHNT, CDR2 YYREEE (reference sequence). The CDR3 nucleotides read TGTGCCAGCAGCTTTCGGGGGGGTCTAGGCACAGATACGCAGTATTTT. Translating it yields CASSFRGGLGTDTQYF.

This clone was seen more than once but under ten times. The chain is built from TRBV30 and TRBJ1-2, with D possibly TRBD1 on 6 matching bases. Trimming took off 5 bases at V and 0 bases at J, with 13 bases between the two ends. The CDR3 contains 14 residues. The germline gives CDR1 GTSNPN, CDR2 SVGIG (reference sequence). Here the CDR3 reads CAWDRQVSNYGYTF. CDR3 in DNA: TGTGCCTGGGATCGACAGGTTTCTAACTATGGCTACACCTTC.